The 32 T cell receptor beta chains given below trace back to one sample, sequenced in a study of early T cells in non-severe SARS-CoV-2 infection. TCRdb itself ran the 5' RACE reads through MiXCR, one entry per CDR3 protein. The sample has 55,000 to 80,000 distinct CDR3 sequences, around a tenth seen once. The sample was whole blood. These receptors came from an adult who was a healthcare worker with PCR-confirmed SARS-CoV-2 infection or an uninfected control (not recorded which).

The chain links TRBV12-3 or TRBV12-4 to TRBJ1-1; the match to TRBD1 covers 11 bases. Trimming removed 6 bases from V and 3 bases from J; junction bases left unmatched: 12. This CDR3 is built from 17 residues. The CDR3 sequence is CASSHRDRGLSHTEAFF. The CDR3 DNA reads TGTGCCAGCAGCCACCGGGACAGGGGGTTAAGTCACACTGAAGCTTTCTTT.

V is TRBV18 and J is TRBJ2-3; the match to TRBD2 covers 12 bases. Germline CDR1 reads KGHSH; CDR2 reads LQKENI. The CDR3 sequence is 16 residues long. Trimming removed 4 bases from V and 5 bases from J; junction bases left unmatched: 7. The CDR3 bases are TGTGCCAGCTCACGGCGACTAGCGGGAGCGGAAGATACGCAGTATTTT. It translates to CASSRRLAGAEDTQYF.

This clonotype occurred many times. The chain uses TRBV6-1 and TRBJ1-1; possibly TRBD1 for D (5 bases). The V and J ends lost 5 bases and 1 base respectively, with 8 bases between them. The CDR3 has 13 amino acids. Germline CDR1 is MNHNS and CDR2 is SASEGT. The CDR3: CASSRTGNTEAFF. CDR3 nucleotide sequence: TGTGCCAGCAGTCGCACAGGGAACACTGAAGCTTTCTTT.

This clonotype occurred many times. Its ends do not fully match the called genes, so a read error is possible. The chain couples TRBV6-5 to TRBJ2-2; 8 nucleotides agree with TRBD1. Germline V gene sequence: CDR1 MNHEY, CDR2 SVGAGI. The CDR3 length is 13 residues. CDR3 loop: CASSDRGSGELFF. The CDR3 nucleotides are TGTGCCAGCAGTGACAGGGGTTCCGGGGAGCTGTTTTTC.

This clonotype was seen ten or more times. The chain recombines TRBV6-5 with TRBJ2-5; 7 bases are shared with TRBD1. The CDR3 totals 16 residues. Germline V gives CDR1 MNHEY, CDR2 SVGAGI. Trimming took 6 bases from V and 3 from J; bases not matched to a gene: 13. The CDR3 nucleotides read TGTGCCAGCAGCAAGCGTAGACAGGGCGAAAAAGAGACCCAGTACTTC. The encoded protein is CASSKRRQGEKETQYF.

This chain uses TRBV7-6 with TRBJ2-7, with 7 nucleotides matching TRBD1. Germline loops: CDR1 SGHVS, CDR2 FNYEAQ. V lost 4 bases and J lost 2; bases outside the gene matches: 8. This CDR3 region has 15 residues. The CDR3 DNA reads TGTGCCAGCAGCTCCAGACAGGGTACCCCCTACGAGCAGTACTTC. It encodes CASSSRQGTPYEQYF.

The CDR3 is CASTSLLLAETQYF. CDR3 DNA: TGTGCCAGCACCAGCTTACTCCTAGCGGAGACCCAGTACTTC. The V call is TRBV7-9, the J call TRBJ2-5; D might be TRBD2 (6 bases). Trimming removed 7 bases at V and 5 bases at J, with 17 bases between. The germline V gene has CDR1 SEHNR and CDR2 FQNEAQ (reference sequence). This CDR3 contains 14 residues.

As concerns this clonotype: This may be a read error, as it is one base from a much larger clone. The chain has TRBV6-2 or TRBV6-3 and TRBJ2-6; no clear D. Germline V gene lookup returns CDR1 MNHEY and CDR2 SVGEGT. V lost 5 bases to trimming and J lost 0 bases, with 2 bases between them. The CDR3 sequence is 13 residues long. The CDR3 spells CASSLSGANVLTF. The CDR3 DNA reads as TGTGCCAGCAGTCTCTCTGGGGCCAACGTCCTGACTTTC.

This clonotype was detected many times. The chain joins TRBV12-3 or TRBV12-4 to TRBJ2-7; TRBD1 matches at 7 bases. After removal of 6 bases from V and 7 bases from J, the junction contained 9 bases not matched to a gene. The CDR3 totals 13 residues. The CDR3 here is CASSTGVLGEQYF. The CDR3 coding sequence is TGTGCCAGCAGCACAGGGGTCCTCGGGGAGCAGTACTTC.

This clonotype appeared a single time. The chain joins TRBV5-1 to TRBJ2-5; no clear D. Germline CDR1 reads SGHRS; CDR2 reads YFSETQ. Trimming pared 5 bases from V and 1 base from J, leaving 15 bases between. The CDR3 has 15 amino acids. The CDR3 loop is CASSPLGTGQETQYF. Written as DNA, the CDR3 is TGCGCCAGCAGTCCGCTAGGAACGGGCCAAGAGACCCAGTACTTC.

This chain joins TRBV29-1 and TRBJ2-7; 10 nucleotides match TRBD2. CDR3 length: 13 amino acids. From germline, CDR1 is SQVTM and CDR2 ANQGSEA. The junction had 6 bases not matched to a gene; V was cut back by 7 bases and J by 3 bases. The CDR3 is CSAGLAVNYEQYF. CDR3 bases: TGCAGCGCCGGACTAGCGGTGAACTACGAGCAGTACTTC.

This chain links TRBV29-1 with TRBJ2-3, with 14 bases aligning to TRBD2. Germline lookup yields CDR1 SQVTM and CDR2 ANQGSEA. The CDR3 is 19 amino acids. V shed 2 bases and J 0 bases; nucleotides not matched to a gene: 10. Here the CDR3 reads CSVEPRLAGGPGSTDTQYF. The CDR3 nucleotides are TGCAGCGTTGAACCCAGACTAGCGGGAGGGCCCGGGAGCACAGATACGCAGTATTTT.

The gene calls are TRBV5-5 and TRBJ2-5, with D maybe TRBD2 (6 bases). Germline V gene lookup returns CDR1 SGHKS and CDR2 YYEKEE (reference sequence). The CDR3 has 14 amino acids. The ends were cut back, 10 bases at V and 2 bases at J, with 18 bases in the middle. CDR3 sequence reads: CASARAGTQETQYF. The CDR3 DNA sequence: TGTGCCTCAGCGCGGGCGGGAACACAAGAGACCCAGTACTTC.

CDR3 DNA: TGTGCCAGCAGCTTAAATGAGATCTACGAGCAGTACTTC. It codes for CASSLNEIYEQYF. The chain employs TRBV11-3 and TRBJ2-7; no definite D call. CDR3 length: 13 residues. CDR1 and CDR2 from the germline V gene are SGHNT and YENEEA. Trimming shortened V by 2 bases and J by 3 bases, and 8 bases separated the two germline ends.

This clonotype showed up many times. J is TRBJ2-5 and V is TRBV2, with a possible D match to TRBD2 (7 bases). Between the trimmed V and J ends, which lost 3 bases and 4 bases, there was a span of 21 bases. The V gene's germline CDR1 is SNHLY and CDR2 FYNNEI. The CDR3 contains 17 residues. CDR3 sequence: CASSEGFPGGFRETQYF. CDR3 nucleotides: TGTGCCAGCAGTGAGGGGTTTCCGGGGGGCTTTCGAGAGACCCAGTACTTC.

The rearrangement uses TRBV13 and TRBJ2-1; 7 bases are shared with TRBD2. Germline V lookup: CDR1 PRHDT, CDR2 FYEKMQ (reference sequence). V was clipped by 5 bases and J by 3 bases; unmatched bases: 4. This CDR3 is built from 14 residues. The CDR3 DNA sequence: TGTGCCAGCAGCCTAGCGGATGACTACAATGAGCAGTTCTTC. It specifies CASSLADDYNEQFF.

There are a few counts of this clonotype. The chain is built from TRBV7-9 and TRBJ2-7, with D possibly TRBD1 on 5 matching bases. V lost 5 bases, J lost 1 base, and 18 bases lay in between. The CDR3 is 16 amino acids. CDR1 is SEHNR, CDR2 FQNEAQ, per germline (reference sequence). The CDR3 spells CASSLSGQPDSYEQYF. DNA for the CDR3: TGTGCCAGCAGCCTTAGTGGACAACCTGATTCCTACGAGCAGTACTTC.

This clonotype was picked up a small number of times. The CDR3, as DNA: TGTGCCAGCAGCCCCCCCGGGGGGCCCGAAGCTTTCTTT. It specifies CASSPPGGPEAFF. The chain uses TRBV5-5 and TRBJ1-1, with D tentatively TRBD1 (6 bases). The V end was cut by 4 bases, the J end by 8 bases, with 15 bases between. The CDR3 extends over 13 amino acids. Germline CDR1 SGHKS, CDR2 YYEKEE (reference sequence).

This clonotype has more than one count but fewer than ten. The V and J genes are TRBV3-1 and TRBJ2-5, with TRBD1 as a possible D gene (5 bases). Trimming shortened V by 2 bases and J by 1 base, and 11 bases separated the two germline ends. Germline V lookup: CDR1 LGHDT, CDR2 YNNKEL (reference sequence). This CDR3 has 15 amino acids. This CDR3 reads CASSQIWGSQETQYF. CDR3 nucleotides: TGTGCCAGCAGCCAAATCTGGGGCTCCCAAGAGACCCAGTACTTC.

The chain uses TRBV24-1 and TRBJ2-1, with D unclear. This CDR3 has 14 residues. Germline V gives CDR1 KGHDR, CDR2 SFDVKD. Between the trimmed V and J ends, which lost 4 bases and 0 bases, there was a span of 6 bases. The CDR3 reads CATSDTVSYNEQFF. The CDR3, as DNA: TGTGCCACCAGTGACACGGTCTCCTACAATGAGCAGTTCTTC.

There are many counts of this clonotype. The chain uses TRBV20-1 and TRBJ1-1; possible D gene TRBD1, 5 bases. Trimming took 3 bases from V and 1 from J, leaving 18 bases between them. Germline CDR1 reads DFQATT; CDR2 reads SNEGSKA (reference sequence). The CDR3 runs to 16 residues. The DNA of the CDR3 is TGCAGTGCTAGGGGGCAGGTTAAGTTAAGGAACACTGAAGCTTTCTTT. It specifies CSARGQVKLRNTEAFF.

This clonotype was picked up a small number of times. The chain is built from TRBV5-1 and TRBJ2-2; 7 bases fit TRBD1. The CDR3 contains 17 residues. V shed 2 bases and J 4 bases; nucleotides not matched to a gene: 11. The germline V gene has CDR1 SGHRS and CDR2 YFSETQ. The CDR3 reads CASSFGRGQAVTGELFF. CDR3 coding DNA: TGCGCCAGCAGCTTTGGTAGAGGACAGGCCGTCACCGGGGAGCTGTTTTTT.

CDR3 in amino acids: CSVVGTGELFF. The CDR3 nucleotides read TGCAGCGTTGTGGGGACCGGGGAGCTGTTTTTT. V gene TRBV29-1 combines with J gene TRBJ2-2, with D unclear. Germline-derived CDR1 and CDR2 are SQVTM and ANQGSEA. CDR3 length equals 11 residues. V gave up 4 bases and J gave up 5 bases, with 5 bases separating them.

A few counts support this clonotype. The chain has TRBV28 and TRBJ1-2; tentative D call: TRBD1 (5 bases). Germline V gene data show CDR1 as MDHEN and CDR2 as SYDVKM. V was trimmed by 4 bases and J by 8 bases, leaving 11 bases between them. CDR3 size: 12 residues. Here the CDR3 DNA reads TGTGCCAGCAGTTCTCGGACATACGGCTACACCTTC. Translated, it gives CASSSRTYGYTF.

This chain uses TRBV12-5 with TRBJ2-1; D is possibly TRBD1 (6 bases). Germline V gene lookup returns CDR1 LGHNT and CDR2 FRNRAP. This CDR3 is built from 14 residues. V lost 6 bases, J lost 6 bases, and 15 bases lay in between. CDR3 bases: TGTGCTAGTGGCCAAGAACAGGGACCCAATGAGCAGTTCTTC. This encodes CASGQEQGPNEQFF.

This clonotype has just a few counts. The chain combines TRBV27 with TRBJ2-1; D unresolved. This CDR3 is 14 amino acids long. V dropped 4 bases and J dropped 0 bases, with 7 bases sitting between them. Germline CDR1 reads MNHEY; CDR2 reads SMNVEV (reference sequence). CDR3 bases: TGTGCCAGCAGTTCCCCGGGCTCCTACAATGAGCAGTTCTTC. Translating gives CASSSPGSYNEQFF.

The chain links TRBV5-6 to TRBJ2-7, with D possibly TRBD2 on 6 matching bases. Germline CDR1 is SGHDT and CDR2 is YYEEEE. This CDR3 comprises 18 residues. Trimming took off 0 bases at V and 2 bases at J, with 21 bases between the two ends. For the CDR3, the DNA is TGTGCCAGCAGCTTGGCCGCGGGGTCAGGACTGGCTACCTACGAGCAGTACTTC. It codes for CASSLAAGSGLATYEQYF.

This clonotype occurred many times. V gene TRBV4-1 combines with J gene TRBJ2-7; D might be TRBD1 or TRBD2, each matching 5 bases. In germline, CDR1 is MGHRA, CDR2 YSYEKL. The germline V and J ends were trimmed by 1 base and 0 bases, with 10 bases remaining between them. The CDR3 has 15 residues. DNA of the CDR3: TGCGCCAGCAGCCAAGGAGGGGCTGGCTCCTACGAGCAGTACTTC. Amino acid sequence: CASSQGGAGSYEQYF.

This chain links TRBV20-1 with TRBJ2-2; D may be TRBD1 (5 bases). V was pared by 0 bases and J by 5 bases, with 13 bases between. The CDR3 consists of 15 residues. Germline CDR1 DFQATT, CDR2 SNEGSKA (reference sequence). The CDR3 region has the DNA TGCAGTGCTAGAGATCCTACAGGTTCAACCGGGGAGCTGTTTTTT. Translated, it gives CSARDPTGSTGELFF.

The CDR3 protein is CASSPRTSGGPGELFF. The CDR3 DNA reads TGTGCCAGCAGCCCACGGACTAGCGGGGGGCCCGGGGAGCTGTTTTTT. The chain links TRBV9 to TRBJ2-2; 14 bases map to TRBD2. The CDR3 covers 16 residues. Germline V CDR1 and CDR2: SGDLS, YYNGEE. V gave up 4 bases and J gave up 6 bases; unmatched junction bases: 5.

This clonotype was counted at least ten times. The V gene is TRBV19, the J gene TRBJ2-1; perhaps TRBD2 as D (5 bases). Germline V gene sequence: CDR1 LNHDA, CDR2 SQIVND (reference sequence). CDR3 length: 14 amino acids. Deletions cut 1 base from V and 7 bases from J, with 11 bases between. Here the CDR3 reads CASSIGGAGNEQFF. CDR3 DNA: TGTGCCAGTAGTATAGGGGGAGCTGGGAATGAGCAGTTCTTC.

This clonotype was recorded only once. The chain uses TRBV12-3 or TRBV12-4 and TRBJ1-2; no reliable D call. V was trimmed by 5 bases and J by 5 bases, leaving 18 bases between them. CDR3 length equals 15 residues. The DNA for the CDR3 is TGTGCCAGCAGTGATCGCTGGGGTTCTCTATATGGCTACACCTTC. Protein product: CASSDRWGSLYGYTF.